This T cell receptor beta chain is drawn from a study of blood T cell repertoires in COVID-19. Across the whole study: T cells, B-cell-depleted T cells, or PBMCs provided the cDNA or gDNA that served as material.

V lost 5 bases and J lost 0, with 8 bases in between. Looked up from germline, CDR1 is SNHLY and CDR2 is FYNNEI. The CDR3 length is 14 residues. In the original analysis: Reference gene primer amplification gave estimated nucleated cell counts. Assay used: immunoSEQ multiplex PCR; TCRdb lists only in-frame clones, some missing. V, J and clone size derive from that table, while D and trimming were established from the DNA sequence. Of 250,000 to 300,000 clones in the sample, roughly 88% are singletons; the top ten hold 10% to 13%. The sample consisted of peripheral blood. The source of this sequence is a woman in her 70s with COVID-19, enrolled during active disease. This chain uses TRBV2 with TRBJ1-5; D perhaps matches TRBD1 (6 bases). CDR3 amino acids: CASSSQGSNQPQHF. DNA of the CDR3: TGTGCCAGCAGTTCACAGGGTAGCAATCAGCCCCAGCATTTT.